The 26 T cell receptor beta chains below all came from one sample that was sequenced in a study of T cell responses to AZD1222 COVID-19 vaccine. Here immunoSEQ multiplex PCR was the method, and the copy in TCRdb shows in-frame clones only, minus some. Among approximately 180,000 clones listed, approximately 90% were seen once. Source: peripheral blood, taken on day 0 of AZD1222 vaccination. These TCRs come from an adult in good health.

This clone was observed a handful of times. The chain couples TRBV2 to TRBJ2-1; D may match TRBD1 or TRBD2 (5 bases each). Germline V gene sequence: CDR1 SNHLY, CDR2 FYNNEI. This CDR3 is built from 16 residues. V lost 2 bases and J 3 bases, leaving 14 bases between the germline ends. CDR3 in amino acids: CASSELIGGGYNEQFF. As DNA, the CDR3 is TGTGCCAGCAGTGAATTAATTGGTGGGGGCTACAATGAGCAGTTCTTC.

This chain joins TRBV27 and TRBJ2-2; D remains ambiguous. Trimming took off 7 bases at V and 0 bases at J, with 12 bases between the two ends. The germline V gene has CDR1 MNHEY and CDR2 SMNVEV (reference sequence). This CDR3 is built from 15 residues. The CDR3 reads CASIGGSANTGELFF. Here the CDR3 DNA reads TGTGCCAGCATTGGTGGCAGCGCGAACACCGGGGAGCTGTTTTTT.

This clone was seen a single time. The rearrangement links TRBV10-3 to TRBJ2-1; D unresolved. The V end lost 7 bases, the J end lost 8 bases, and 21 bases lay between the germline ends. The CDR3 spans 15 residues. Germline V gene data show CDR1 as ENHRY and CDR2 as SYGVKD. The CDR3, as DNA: TGTGCCATCAACCACCTCTCTTATCCTTTCCATGAGCAGTTCTTC. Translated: CAINHLSYPFHEQFF.

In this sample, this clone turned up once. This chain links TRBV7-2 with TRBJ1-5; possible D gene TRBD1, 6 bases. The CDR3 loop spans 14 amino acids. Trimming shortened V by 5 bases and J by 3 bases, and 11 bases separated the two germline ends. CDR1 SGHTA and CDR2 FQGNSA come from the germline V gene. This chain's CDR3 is CASSQQGFNQPQHF. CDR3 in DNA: TGTGCCAGCAGCCAACAGGGATTCAATCAGCCCCAGCATTTT.

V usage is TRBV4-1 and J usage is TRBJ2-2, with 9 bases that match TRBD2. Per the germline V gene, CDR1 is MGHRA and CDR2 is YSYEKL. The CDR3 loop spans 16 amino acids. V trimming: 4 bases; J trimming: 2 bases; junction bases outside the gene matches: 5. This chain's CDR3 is CASSRRLAVNTGELFF. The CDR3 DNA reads TGCGCCAGCAGCCGACGACTAGCGGTAAACACCGGGGAGCTGTTTTTT.

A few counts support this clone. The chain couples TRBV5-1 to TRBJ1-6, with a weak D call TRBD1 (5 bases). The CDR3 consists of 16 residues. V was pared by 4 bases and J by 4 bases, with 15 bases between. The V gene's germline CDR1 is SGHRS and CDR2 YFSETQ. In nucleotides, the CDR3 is TGCGCCAGCAGCAGGACCGCGACAGCTTATAATTCACCCCTCCACTTT. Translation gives CASSRTATAYNSPLHF.

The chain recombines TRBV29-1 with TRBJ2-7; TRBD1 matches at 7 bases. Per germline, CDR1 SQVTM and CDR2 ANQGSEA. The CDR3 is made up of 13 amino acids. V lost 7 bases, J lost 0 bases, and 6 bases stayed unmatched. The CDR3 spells CSGGTESSYEQYF. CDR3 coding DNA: TGCAGCGGAGGGACAGAGAGCTCCTACGAGCAGTACTTC.

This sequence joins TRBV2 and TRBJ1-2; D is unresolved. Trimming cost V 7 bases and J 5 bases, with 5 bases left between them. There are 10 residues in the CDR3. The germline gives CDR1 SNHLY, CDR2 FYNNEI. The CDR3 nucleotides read TGTGCCAGCACCCTATATGGCTACACCTTC. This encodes CASTLYGYTF.

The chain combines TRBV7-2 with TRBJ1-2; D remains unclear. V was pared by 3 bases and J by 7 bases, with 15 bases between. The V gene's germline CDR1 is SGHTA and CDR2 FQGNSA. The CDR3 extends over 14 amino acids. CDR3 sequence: CASSLPISVFGYTF. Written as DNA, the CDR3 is TGTGCCAGCAGCTTGCCCATCTCCGTTTTTGGCTACACCTTC. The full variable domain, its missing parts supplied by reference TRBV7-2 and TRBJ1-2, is GAGVSQSPSNKVTEKGKDVELRCDPISGHTALYWYRQSLGQGLEFLIYFQGNSAPDKSGLPSDRFSAERTGGSVSTLTIQRTQQEDSAVYLCASSLPISVFGYTFGSGTRLTVV.

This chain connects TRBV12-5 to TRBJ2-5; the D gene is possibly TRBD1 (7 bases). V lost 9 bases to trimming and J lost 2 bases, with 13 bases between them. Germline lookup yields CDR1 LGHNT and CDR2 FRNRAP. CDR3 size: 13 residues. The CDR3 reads CASSSGGQETQYF. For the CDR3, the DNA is TGTGCTAGCTCATCAGGGGGGCAAGAGACCCAGTACTTC.

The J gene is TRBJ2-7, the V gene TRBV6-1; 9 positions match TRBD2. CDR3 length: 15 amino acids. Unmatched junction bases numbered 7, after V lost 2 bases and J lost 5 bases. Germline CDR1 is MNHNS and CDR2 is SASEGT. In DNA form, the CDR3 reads TGTGCCAGCAGTGAAAAAACGAGCGGGAGGCACGAGCAGTACTTC. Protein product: CASSEKTSGRHEQYF.

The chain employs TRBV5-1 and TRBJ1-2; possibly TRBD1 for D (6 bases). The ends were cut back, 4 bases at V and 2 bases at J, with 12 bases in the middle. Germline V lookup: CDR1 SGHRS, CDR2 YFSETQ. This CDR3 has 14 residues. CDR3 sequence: CASSAQTGNYGYTF. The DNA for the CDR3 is TGCGCCAGCAGCGCCCAAACAGGGAACTATGGCTACACCTTC.

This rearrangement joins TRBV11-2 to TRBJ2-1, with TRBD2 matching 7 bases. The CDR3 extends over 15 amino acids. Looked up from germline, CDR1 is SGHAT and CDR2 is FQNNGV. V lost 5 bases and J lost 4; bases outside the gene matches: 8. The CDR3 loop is CASSPNSGGYNEQFF. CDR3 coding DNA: TGTGCCAGCAGCCCTAACTCGGGGGGTTACAATGAGCAGTTCTTC.

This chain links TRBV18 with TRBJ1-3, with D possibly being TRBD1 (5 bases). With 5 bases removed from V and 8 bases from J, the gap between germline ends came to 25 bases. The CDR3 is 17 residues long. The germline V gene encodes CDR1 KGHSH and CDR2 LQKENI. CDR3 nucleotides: TGTGCCAGCTCAATAACCTCCGGGACTACAAAGCGTGACACCATATATTTT. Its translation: CASSITSGTTKRDTIYF. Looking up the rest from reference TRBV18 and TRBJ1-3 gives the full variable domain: NAGVMQNPRHLVRRRGQEARLRCSPMKGHSHVYWYRQLPEEGLKFMVYLQKENIIDESGMPKERFSAEFPKEGPSILRIQQVVRGDSAAYFCASSITSGTTKRDTIYFGEGSWLTVV.

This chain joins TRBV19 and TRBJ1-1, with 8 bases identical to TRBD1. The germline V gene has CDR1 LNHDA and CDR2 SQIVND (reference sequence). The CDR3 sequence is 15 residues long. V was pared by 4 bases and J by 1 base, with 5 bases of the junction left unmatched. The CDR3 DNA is TGTGCCAGTAGTAAGGGACAGGCGTCGAACACTGAAGCTTTCTTT. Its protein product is CASSKGQASNTEAFF.

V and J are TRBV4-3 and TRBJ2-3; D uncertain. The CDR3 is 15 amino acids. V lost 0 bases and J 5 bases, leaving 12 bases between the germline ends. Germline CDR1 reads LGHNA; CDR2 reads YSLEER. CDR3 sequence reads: CASSQDSGVVDTQYF. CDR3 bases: TGCGCCAGCAGCCAAGATTCTGGGGTGGTAGATACGCAGTATTTT.

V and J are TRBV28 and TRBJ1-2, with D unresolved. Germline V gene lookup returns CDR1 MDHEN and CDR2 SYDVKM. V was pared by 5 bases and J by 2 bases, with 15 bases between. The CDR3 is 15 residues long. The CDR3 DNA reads TGTGCCAGCAGTCCCCTCTCGTTAGGGAACTATGGCTACACCTTC. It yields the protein CASSPLSLGNYGYTF.

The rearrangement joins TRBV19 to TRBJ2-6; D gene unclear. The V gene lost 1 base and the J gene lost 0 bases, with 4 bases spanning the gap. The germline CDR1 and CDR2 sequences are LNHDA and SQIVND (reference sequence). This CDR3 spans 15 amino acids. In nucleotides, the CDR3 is TGTGCCAGTAGTATAGGGAACTCTGGGGCCAACGTCCTGACTTTC. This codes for CASSIGNSGANVLTF.

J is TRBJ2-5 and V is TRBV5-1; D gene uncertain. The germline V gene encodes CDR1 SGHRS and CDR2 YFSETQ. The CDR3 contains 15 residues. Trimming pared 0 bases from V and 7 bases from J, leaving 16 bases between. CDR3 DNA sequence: TGCGCCAGCAGCTTGGAAGGCGTCCCCCCGGGGACCCAGTACTTC. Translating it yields CASSLEGVPPGTQYF.

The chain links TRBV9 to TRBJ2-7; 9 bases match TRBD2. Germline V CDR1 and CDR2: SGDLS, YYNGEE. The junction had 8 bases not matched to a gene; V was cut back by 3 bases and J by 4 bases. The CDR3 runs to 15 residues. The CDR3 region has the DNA TGTGCCAGCAGCGGGGGGCTAGCGGGACCATACGAGCAGTACTTC. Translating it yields CASSGGLAGPYEQYF.

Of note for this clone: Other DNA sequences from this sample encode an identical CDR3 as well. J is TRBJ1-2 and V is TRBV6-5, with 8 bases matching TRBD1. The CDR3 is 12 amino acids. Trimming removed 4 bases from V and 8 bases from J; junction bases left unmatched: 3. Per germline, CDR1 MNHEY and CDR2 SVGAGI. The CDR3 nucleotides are TGTGCCAGCAGTTCAGGGGGCGACGGCTACACCTTC. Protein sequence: CASSSGGDGYTF.

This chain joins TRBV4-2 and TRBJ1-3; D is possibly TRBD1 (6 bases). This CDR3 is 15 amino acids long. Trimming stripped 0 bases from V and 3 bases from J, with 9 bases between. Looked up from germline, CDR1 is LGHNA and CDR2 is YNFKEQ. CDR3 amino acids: CASSQDWTVGNTIYF. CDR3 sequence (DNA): TGTGCCAGCAGCCAAGATTGGACAGTTGGAAACACCATATATTTT.

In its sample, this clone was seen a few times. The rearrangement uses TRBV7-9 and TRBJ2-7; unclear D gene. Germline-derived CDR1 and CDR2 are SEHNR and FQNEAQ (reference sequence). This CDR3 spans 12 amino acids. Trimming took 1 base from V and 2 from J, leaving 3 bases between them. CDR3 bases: TGTGCCAGCAGCTTAGGTACCTACGAGCAGTACTTC. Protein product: CASSLGTYEQYF.

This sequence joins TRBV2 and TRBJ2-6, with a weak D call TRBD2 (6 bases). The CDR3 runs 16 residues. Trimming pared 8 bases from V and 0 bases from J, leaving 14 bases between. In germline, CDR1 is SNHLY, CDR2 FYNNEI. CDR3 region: CASGAAGSSGANVLTF. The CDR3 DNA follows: TGTGCCAGCGGGGCGGCGGGGTCCTCTGGGGCCAACGTCCTGACTTTC.

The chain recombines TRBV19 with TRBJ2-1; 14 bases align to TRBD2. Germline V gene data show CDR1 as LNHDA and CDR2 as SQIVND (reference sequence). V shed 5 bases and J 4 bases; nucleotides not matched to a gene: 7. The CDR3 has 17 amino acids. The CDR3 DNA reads TGTGCCAGTAGTCCGGAACGGACTAGCGGGAGGTACAATGAGCAGTTCTTC. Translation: CASSPERTSGRYNEQFF.

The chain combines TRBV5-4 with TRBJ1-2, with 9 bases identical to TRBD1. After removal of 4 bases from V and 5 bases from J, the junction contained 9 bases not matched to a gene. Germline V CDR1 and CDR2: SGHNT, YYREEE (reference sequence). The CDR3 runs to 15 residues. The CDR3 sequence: CASSHLDRGFYGYTF. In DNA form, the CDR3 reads TGTGCCAGCAGCCACTTGGACAGGGGCTTTTATGGCTACACCTTC.